The 27 T cell receptor beta chains listed next were all sequenced from one sample in a study of beta chain features in type 1 diabetes. Expressed TCRB transcripts were sequenced because the entire RNA isolate underwent reverse transcription. The table came from immunoSEQ multiplex PCR; TCRdb's copy has only in-frame clones and leaves some out. The sample includes hundreds of thousands of clones, about 11% of them seen just once. The source material was naive CD4+ T cells from blood. These receptors all come from a young woman in good health.

DNA of the CDR3: TGTGCCAGCAGTGAAGGATGGACAGGGAATCAGCCCCAGCATTTT. Its protein product is CASSEGWTGNQPQHF. This chain joins TRBV6-1 and TRBJ1-5; 8 bases align to TRBD1. This CDR3 spans 15 amino acids. Trimming at V came to 1 base and at J to 4 bases, leaving 3 bases not matched to a gene. Germline CDR1 MNHNS, CDR2 SASEGT.

This chain uses TRBV7-6 with TRBJ2-7; the D gene is possibly TRBD1 (6 bases). There are 14 residues in the CDR3. The ends were cut back, 2 bases at V and 5 bases at J, with 13 bases in the middle. From germline, CDR1 is SGHVS and CDR2 FNYEAQ. This CDR3 reads CASSLRQGRDEQYF. Here the CDR3 DNA reads TGTGCCAGCAGCTTAAGGCAGGGGCGCGACGAGCAGTACTTC.

This clone was counted between two and nine times. This sequence joins TRBV29-1 and TRBJ2-1; D is perhaps TRBD2 (6 bases). Germline V gene lookup returns CDR1 SQVTM and CDR2 ANQGSEA. Trimming removed 4 bases from V and 6 bases from J, with 16 bases in between. The CDR3 consists of 14 residues. CDR3 region: CSVGGVWGPNEQFF. As DNA, the CDR3 is TGCAGCGTTGGGGGGGTTTGGGGTCCCAATGAGCAGTTCTTC.

This clone showed up just a few times. The chain carries TRBV7-9 and TRBJ1-4, with 7 bases that match TRBD1. The CDR3 is 15 amino acids. The V gene's germline CDR1 is SEHNR and CDR2 FQNEAQ (reference sequence). V shed 7 bases, J shed 5 bases, and the junction held 10 bases outside the gene matches. CDR3 nucleotide sequence: TGTGCCAGCACCGTTCAAGGACAGGTGAATGAAAAACTGTTTTTT. Its protein product is CASTVQGQVNEKLFF. Drawing the rest from reference TRBV7-9 and TRBJ1-4, the complete variable domain is DTGVSQNPRHKITKRGQNVTFRCDPISEHNRLYWYRQTLGQGPEFLTYFQNEAQLEKSRLLSDRFSAERPKGSFSTLEIQRTEQGDSAMYLCASTVQGQVNEKLFFGSGTQLSVL.

This clone has more than one count but fewer than ten. This chain uses TRBV4-3 with TRBJ2-3; tentatively, D is TRBD2 (6 bases). CDR1 is LGHNA, CDR2 YSLEER, per germline. V lost 0 bases to trimming and J lost 6 bases, with 22 bases between them. This CDR3 has 18 residues. CDR3 in DNA: TGCGCCAGCAGCCAAGATAGTCTAGCGTCCATCCGGCGGGATACGCAGTATTTT. It specifies CASSQDSLASIRRDTQYF.

The CDR3 here is CASSPLDREGEKLFF. The CDR3 DNA reads as TGTGCCAGCTCACCCTTGGACAGGGAGGGAGAAAAACTGTTTTTT. The V and J genes are TRBV18 and TRBJ1-4, with TRBD1 identical over 8 bases. The germline V gene encodes CDR1 KGHSH and CDR2 LQKENI. This CDR3 region has 15 residues. Trimming cost V 3 bases and J 8 bases; bases outside gene matches: 8.

The rearrangement uses TRBV7-2 and TRBJ2-3; D is perhaps TRBD2 (5 bases). V was pared by 4 bases and J by 2 bases, with 10 bases between. This CDR3 has 14 residues. The V gene's germline CDR1 is SGHTA and CDR2 FQGNSA. The CDR3 DNA reads TGTGCCAGCAGCTCCCGAGCGGTCACAGATACGCAGTATTTT. This sequence encodes CASSSRAVTDTQYF.

CDR3 amino acids: CASSPRRVGQGIGMNTEAFF. DNA for the CDR3: TGTGCCAGTAGTCCCCGCCGAGTCGGACAGGGAATCGGAATGAACACTGAAGCTTTCTTT. The rearrangement links TRBV19 to TRBJ1-1; 8 nucleotides match TRBD1. Trimming removed 5 bases from V and 0 bases from J; junction bases left unmatched: 20. CDR3 length: 20 residues. The germline CDR1 and CDR2 sequences are LNHDA and SQIVND (reference sequence).

In this sample, this clone turned up a few times. The chain employs TRBV4-3 and TRBJ2-5, with 9 nucleotides matching TRBD1. The CDR3 consists of 17 residues. With 0 bases clipped from V and 4 bases from J, the junction kept 9 bases outside the gene matches. CDR1 LGHNA and CDR2 YSLEER come from the germline V gene. The CDR3 loop reads CASSQDAGTGRRETQYF. CDR3 coding DNA: TGCGCCAGCAGCCAAGATGCAGGGACAGGGCGGAGAGAGACCCAGTACTTC.

This clone was recorded a few times. The V call is TRBV18, the J call TRBJ2-2; 8 positions match TRBD1. The germline gives CDR1 KGHSH, CDR2 LQKENI. The CDR3 loop spans 16 amino acids. V lost 3 bases and J lost 5; bases outside the gene matches: 8. The DNA of the CDR3 is TGTGCCAGCTCACCGGGGACAGGTGAAGATACCGGGGAGCTGTTTTTT. Encoded protein: CASSPGTGEDTGELFF.

The chain links TRBV19 to TRBJ1-5, with 8 bases fitting TRBD1. The V and J ends lost 0 bases and 7 bases, in that order; junction bases with no gene match: 11. CDR3 size: 17 residues. Germline lookup yields CDR1 LNHDA and CDR2 SQIVND (reference sequence). The CDR3 here is CASSIDGGQAGRQPQHF. The CDR3 nucleotides are TGTGCCAGTAGTATAGATGGGGGACAGGCCGGCCGGCAGCCCCAGCATTTT.

This clone has a handful of counts. This chain joins TRBV4-2 and TRBJ1-2; D might be TRBD1 (6 bases). Trimming took off 0 bases at V and 3 bases at J, with 17 bases between the two ends. CDR1 is LGHNA and CDR2 is YNFKEQ in the germline V gene. The CDR3 spans 17 residues. The CDR3 sequence is CASSQESRLDSHYGYTF. The DNA for the CDR3 is TGTGCCAGCAGCCAAGAAAGTAGGTTGGACAGCCACTATGGCTACACCTTC.

This rearrangement joins TRBV27 to TRBJ2-7; 8 nucleotides agree with TRBD1. J gave up 2 bases and V 4 bases, and 7 bases lay outside the gene matches. This CDR3 comprises 15 residues. Germline CDR1 and CDR2: MNHEY and SMNVEV (reference sequence). The CDR3 bases are TGTGCCAGCAGTTCAAAAGACAGGGGACCCTACGAGCAGTACTTC. Its protein is CASSSKDRGPYEQYF.

This clone was observed a few times. Written as DNA, the CDR3 is TGCAGCGCCCGGGACAACGCCTACAATGAGCAGTTCTTC. Amino acid sequence: CSARDNAYNEQFF. The chain links TRBV29-1 to TRBJ2-1, with a tentative D call TRBD1 (6 bases). V lost 7 bases to trimming and J lost 2 bases, with 12 bases between them. This CDR3 has 13 amino acids. From germline, CDR1 is SQVTM and CDR2 ANQGSEA.

The rearrangement uses TRBV6-4 and TRBJ2-3, with 8 bases fitting TRBD1. Looked up from germline, CDR1 is MRHNA and CDR2 is SNTAGT. This CDR3 region has 15 residues. The trim removed 4 bases at V and 1 base at J, leaving 4 bases unmatched. CDR3 loop: CASSAQTGGTDTQYF. The CDR3 nucleotides are TGTGCCAGCAGTGCCCAGACAGGGGGCACAGATACGCAGTATTTT.

This clone was seen a few times. This sequence joins TRBV18 and TRBJ2-7; TRBD2 is a possible D gene (6 bases). Trimming left V 4 bases short and J 6 bases short, with 19 bases between. The CDR3 is 15 amino acids. Germline values: CDR1 KGHSH, CDR2 LQKENI. The CDR3 reads CASSLRGGIRSEQYF. Written as DNA, the CDR3 is TGTGCCAGCTCACTTCGGGGCGGGATACGTAGCGAGCAGTACTTC. Looking up the rest from reference TRBV18 and TRBJ2-7 gives the full variable domain: NAGVMQNPRHLVRRRGQEARLRCSPMKGHSHVYWYRQLPEEGLKFMVYLQKENIIDESGMPKERFSAEFPKEGPSILRIQQVVRGDSAAYFCASSLRGGIRSEQYFGPGTRLTVT.

This clone was observed a few times. The gene calls are TRBV7-2 and TRBJ2-5; D call uncertain. Trimming removed 3 bases from V and 2 bases from J, with 10 bases in between. The CDR3 is made up of 14 amino acids. CDR1 is SGHTA and CDR2 is FQGNSA in the germline V gene. CDR3 coding DNA: TGTGCCAGCAGCTTTAGCTATACGCAAGAGACCCAGTACTTC. Amino acids: CASSFSYTQETQYF.

This clone came up a few times. V gene TRBV19 combines with J gene TRBJ2-1, with TRBD2 identical over 7 bases. The CDR3 consists of 14 residues. The V and J ends lost 3 bases and 6 bases, in that order; junction bases with no gene match: 5. Germline CDR1 is LNHDA and CDR2 is SQIVND (reference sequence). This chain's CDR3 is CASSIGGLPNEQFF. The CDR3 DNA reads as TGTGCCAGTAGTATCGGGGGACTACCCAATGAGCAGTTCTTC.

This clone was picked up a small number of times. CDR3 nucleotide sequence: TGTGCCAGCTCGTCCGGGACAACCTACGAGCAGTACTTC. This sequence encodes CASSSGTTYEQYF. The chain recombines TRBV18 with TRBJ2-7, with D possibly being TRBD1 (6 bases). With 6 bases removed from V and 2 bases from J, the gap between germline ends came to 11 bases. The germline V gene has CDR1 KGHSH and CDR2 LQKENI. The CDR3 consists of 13 residues. The whole variable domain, remainder taken from reference TRBV18 and TRBJ2-7, is NAGVMQNPRHLVRRRGQEARLRCSPMKGHSHVYWYRQLPEEGLKFMVYLQKENIIDESGMPKERFSAEFPKEGPSILRIQQVVRGDSAAYFCASSSGTTYEQYFGPGTRLTVT.

The genes are TRBV18 and TRBJ2-3; D gene ambiguous. V lost 4 bases and J lost 0, with 5 bases in between. The CDR3 has 13 amino acids. Per germline, CDR1 KGHSH and CDR2 LQKENI. This CDR3 reads CASSQASTDTQYF. The CDR3 DNA reads TGTGCCAGCTCACAAGCTAGCACAGATACGCAGTATTTT.

V gene TRBV11-3 combines with J gene TRBJ2-3, with a weak D call TRBD2 (5 bases). CDR1 is SGHNT, CDR2 YENEEA, per germline. The CDR3 runs 14 residues. Trimming removed 5 bases at V and 3 bases at J, with 12 bases between. Written as DNA, the CDR3 is TGTGCCAGCAGCGCAAGTAGCGAGACAGATACGCAGTATTTT. As protein: CASSASSETDTQYF.

A few counts support this clone. This chain joins TRBV29-1 and TRBJ2-3, with 14 bases that match TRBD2. Trimming cost V 8 bases and J 0 bases; bases outside gene matches: 10. This CDR3 region has 17 residues. Germline CDR1 is SQVTM and CDR2 is ANQGSEA. The CDR3 DNA reads TGCAGCACCCGGACTAGCGGGAGGTATATTAGCACAGATACGCAGTATTTT. It yields the protein CSTRTSGRYISTDTQYF.

This clone has just a few counts. The chain joins TRBV5-6 to TRBJ2-3, with 10 bases that match TRBD1. After removal of 0 bases from V and 3 bases from J, the junction contained 10 bases not matched to a gene. CDR1 is SGHDT, CDR2 YYEEEE, per germline. CDR3 length: 18 amino acids. The DNA of the CDR3 is TGTGCCAGCAGCTTGGTTCGTACCGGGACAGGGGAAACAGATACGCAGTATTTT. Translating gives CASSLVRTGTGETDTQYF.

This clone has only one observation. The rearrangement joins TRBV9 to TRBJ2-7; D is perhaps TRBD2 (6 bases). V shed 0 bases and J shed 2 bases, with 12 bases lying between them. This CDR3 contains 15 residues. The germline gives CDR1 SGDLS, CDR2 YYNGEE. The CDR3 spells CASSVAGGPAYEQYF. CDR3 bases: TGTGCCAGCAGCGTAGCTGGAGGGCCCGCCTACGAGCAGTACTTC.

This clone was seen more than once but under ten times. The chain carries TRBV9 and TRBJ2-5; D perhaps matches TRBD2 (5 bases). CDR1 and CDR2 from the germline V gene are SGDLS and YYNGEE. The length of the CDR3 is 13 residues. Trimming removed 3 bases from V and 6 bases from J, with 12 bases in between. The CDR3 spells CASSERPGKTQYF. The DNA of the CDR3 is TGTGCCAGCAGCGAGCGGCCGGGGAAGACCCAGTACTTC.

The V gene is TRBV18, the J gene TRBJ2-3, with 9 bases matching TRBD1. Trimming cost V 5 bases and J 2 bases; bases outside gene matches: 11. CDR1 and CDR2 from the germline V gene are KGHSH and LQKENI. The length of the CDR3 is 17 residues. The CDR3 loop is CASSATPGQGNTDTQYF. Written as DNA, the CDR3 is TGTGCCAGCTCAGCAACACCGGGACAGGGAAACACAGATACGCAGTATTTT.

This clone came up a few times. V and J are TRBV30 and TRBJ1-5, with a weak D call TRBD1 (5 bases). V lost 1 base and J lost 0, with 16 bases in between. The CDR3 extends over 17 amino acids. Per the germline V gene, CDR1 is GTSNPN and CDR2 is SVGIG (reference sequence). CDR3 in amino acids: CAWSASQAIYSNQPQHF. CDR3 DNA sequence: TGTGCCTGGAGTGCGTCACAGGCGATATATAGCAATCAGCCCCAGCATTTT.